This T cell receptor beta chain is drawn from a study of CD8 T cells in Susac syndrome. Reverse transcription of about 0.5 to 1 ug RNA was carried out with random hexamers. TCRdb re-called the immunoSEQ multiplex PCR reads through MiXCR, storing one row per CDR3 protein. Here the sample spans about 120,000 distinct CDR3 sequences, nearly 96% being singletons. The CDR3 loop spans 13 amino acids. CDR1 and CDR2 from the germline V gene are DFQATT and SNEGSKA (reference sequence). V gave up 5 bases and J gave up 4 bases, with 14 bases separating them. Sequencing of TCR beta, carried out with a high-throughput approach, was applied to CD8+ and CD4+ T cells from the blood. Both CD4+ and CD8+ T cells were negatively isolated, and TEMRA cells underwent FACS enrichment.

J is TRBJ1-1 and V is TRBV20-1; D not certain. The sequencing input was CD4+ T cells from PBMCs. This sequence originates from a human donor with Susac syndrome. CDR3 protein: CSARITGSTEAFF. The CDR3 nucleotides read TGCAGTGCTCGAATAACGGGAAGCACTGAAGCTTTCTTT.